This TCR beta chain was found in a study of T cells in Graves' hyperthyroidism and ophthalmopathy. Points from the study as a whole: The model identified upcoming ophthalmopathy a median about 6.5 months ahead of onset.

The source material, RNA transcripts, was used to amplify TCR beta CDR3 regions. Initially, a first-round RT-PCR of the TCR CDR3 employed the HTBI primer set. TCRdb analysed the multiplex PCR reads with MiXCR anew, one entry per CDR3 protein. The sample has 700,000 to 850,000 distinct CDR3 sequences, roughly 32% seen once. Used for diagnoses were clinical symptoms, serum thyroxine and TRAb, thyroid ultrasound and orbital computed tomography. Trimming removed 2 bases at V and 5 bases at J, with 15 bases between. This CDR3 is 15 amino acids long. Germline V gives CDR1 SEHNR, CDR2 FQNEAQ (reference sequence). About this clonotype itself: Its antigen is unknown.

Sequencing used blood. This rearrangement joins TRBV7-9 to TRBJ1-1; possible D gene TRBD1, 6 bases. The clonotype was recovered from a middle-aged woman with Graves' hyperthyroidism. The CDR3 bases are TGTGCCAGCAGCTTACCCGGGGGCTGGGGGACTGAAGCTTTCTTT. This sequence encodes CASSLPGGWGTEAFF.